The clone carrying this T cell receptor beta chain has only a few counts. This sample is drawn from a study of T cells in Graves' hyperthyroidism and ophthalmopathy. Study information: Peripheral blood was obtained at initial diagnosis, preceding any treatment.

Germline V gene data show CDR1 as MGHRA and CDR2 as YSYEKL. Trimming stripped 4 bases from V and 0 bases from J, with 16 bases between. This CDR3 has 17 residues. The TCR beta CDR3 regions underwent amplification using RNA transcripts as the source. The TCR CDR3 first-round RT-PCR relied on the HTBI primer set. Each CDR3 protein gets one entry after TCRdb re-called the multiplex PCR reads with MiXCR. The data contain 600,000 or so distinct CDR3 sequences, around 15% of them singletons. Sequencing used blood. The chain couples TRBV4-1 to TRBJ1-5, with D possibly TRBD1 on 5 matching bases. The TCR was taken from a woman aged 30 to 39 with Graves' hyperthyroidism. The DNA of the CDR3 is TGCGCCAGCAGCCTTGGTAGGGGACTGAATAGCAATCAGCCCCAGCATTTT. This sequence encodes CASSLGRGLNSNQPQHF.